These 25 T cell receptor beta chains originate from one sample sequenced in a study of blood T cell repertoires in COVID-19. Libraries were prepared by immunoSEQ multiplex PCR; TCRdb keeps only in-frame clonotypes and omits some of them. This sample has around 250,000 clones, with over 80% found just once. The sequenced sample consisted of PBMCs or T cells enriched from blood (not recorded which). Receptor source: a man aged 50-60 years who had been exposed to COVID-19.

V gene TRBV27 combines with J gene TRBJ1-1; D perhaps matches TRBD1 (5 bases). CDR1 MNHEY and CDR2 SMNVEV come from the germline V gene (reference sequence). This CDR3 has 12 residues. Trimming took off 7 bases at V and 10 bases at J, with 16 bases between the two ends. The CDR3 DNA is TGTGCCAGCACCTGGGGGGTGACACGAGCTTTCTTT. Amino acids: CASTWGVTRAFF.

This chain links TRBV30 with TRBJ2-1; TRBD2 matches 10 bases. There are 13 residues in the CDR3. Per the germline V gene, CDR1 is GTSNPN and CDR2 is SVGIG (reference sequence). V gave up 3 bases and J gave up 9 bases; unmatched junction bases: 5. CDR3 protein: CAWRLAGVPEQFF. The CDR3 DNA reads as TGTGCCTGGAGGCTAGCGGGAGTGCCTGAGCAGTTCTTC.

The chain couples TRBV6-1 to TRBJ2-1, with D maybe TRBD2 (6 bases). Deletions cut 2 bases from V and 9 bases from J, with 20 bases between. Germline loops: CDR1 MNHNS, CDR2 SASEGT. The CDR3 is 16 residues long. This CDR3 is CASSEQTGTAGSEQFF. In DNA, the CDR3 is TGTGCCAGCAGTGAACAAACCGGGACTGCAGGGAGTGAGCAGTTCTTC.

This sequence joins TRBV7-6 and TRBJ2-1; 10 bases match TRBD2. V was pared by 0 bases and J by 9 bases, with 20 bases of the junction left unmatched. Germline V lookup: CDR1 SGHVS, CDR2 FNYEAQ. This CDR3 comprises 20 residues. The DNA for the CDR3 is TGTGCCAGCAGCTTAGCCGTTCGACTAGCGGGTACCCCGGCGGGGGGTGAGCAGTTCTTC. This gives the protein CASSLAVRLAGTPAGGEQFF.

The CDR3 spells CASSAQQKMNTEAFF. The CDR3 DNA follows: TGTGCCAGCAGCGCACAGCAGAAGATGAACACTGAAGCTTTCTTT. The chain is built from TRBV11-2 and TRBJ1-1; D not resolved. Trimming removed 5 bases from V and 0 bases from J, with 13 bases in between. This CDR3 is built from 15 residues. Germline assignment: CDR1 SGHAT and CDR2 FQNNGV.

The chain joins TRBV6-5 to TRBJ2-7, with 7 bases aligning to TRBD1. The CDR3 is 13 residues long. CDR1 and CDR2 from the germline V gene are MNHEY and SVGAGI. J was trimmed by 4 bases and V by 3 bases; bases with no gene match: 3. The CDR3 DNA is TGTGCCAGCAGTTATAGACAGGGATACGAGCAGTACTTC. Translation gives CASSYRQGYEQYF.

The chain has TRBV7-6 and TRBJ2-3; D call uncertain. This CDR3 contains 17 residues. Germline lookup yields CDR1 SGHVS and CDR2 FNYEAQ. V was trimmed by 2 bases and J by 0 bases, leaving 15 bases between them. The CDR3 region has the DNA TGTGCCAGCAGCTTATTGCCCGCTCAAGCTAGCACAGATACGCAGTATTTT. Protein sequence: CASSLLPAQASTDTQYF.

The sample holds one count of this clone. The chain has TRBV9 and TRBJ2-3; D perhaps matches TRBD2 (5 bases). This CDR3 has 14 residues. V was shortened by 7 bases and J by 1 base, with 13 bases between the two germline ends. From germline, CDR1 is SGDLS and CDR2 YYNGEE. The CDR3 here is CASSFRAGTDTQYF. DNA for the CDR3: TGTGCCAGCTCGTTTCGAGCGGGCACAGATACGCAGTATTTT.

V is TRBV19 and J is TRBJ1-4, with TRBD1 matching 10 bases. CDR3 length: 17 residues. Trimming removed 6 bases from V and 2 bases from J; junction bases left unmatched: 9. Germline V lookup: CDR1 LNHDA, CDR2 SQIVND (reference sequence). CDR3: CASRTRQGALTNEKLFF. The CDR3 region has the DNA TGTGCCAGTAGAACCCGACAGGGGGCGCTGACTAATGAAAAACTGTTTTTT.

This chain links TRBV2 with TRBJ2-5, with 7 nucleotides matching TRBD1. This CDR3 comprises 14 residues. The germline gives CDR1 SNHLY, CDR2 FYNNEI. V shed 4 bases, J shed 5 bases, and the junction held 7 bases outside the gene matches. The CDR3 spells CASSVGTVWETQYF. The CDR3 DNA follows: TGTGCCAGCAGTGTAGGGACAGTATGGGAGACCCAGTACTTC.

This clone was seen more than once but under ten times. The V call is TRBV7-9, the J call TRBJ1-1; D is unresolved. The V end was cut by 6 bases, the J end by 1 base, with 9 bases between. Germline CDR1 is SEHNR and CDR2 is FQNEAQ (reference sequence). The CDR3 length is 13 residues. CDR3 region: CASSLVANTEAFF. The DNA for the CDR3 is TGTGCCAGCAGTCTTGTAGCGAACACTGAAGCTTTCTTT.

The J gene is TRBJ1-2, the V gene TRBV4-1, with a tentative D call TRBD1 (5 bases). V lost 0 bases, J lost 0 bases, and 14 bases lay in between. The CDR3 has 17 amino acids. From germline, CDR1 is MGHRA and CDR2 YSYEKL. CDR3 nucleotides: TGCGCCAGCAGCCAAGAGGCCCCCCGGGGGGCTAACTATGGCTACACCTTC. This gives the protein CASSQEAPRGANYGYTF.

The chain combines TRBV5-1 with TRBJ2-5, with D unclear. The CDR3 covers 15 residues. Trimming removed 0 bases at V and 1 base at J, with 10 bases between. Germline assignment: CDR1 SGHRS and CDR2 YFSETQ. CDR3 nucleotides: TGCGCCAGCAGCTTGGGCAGATTATCCCAAGAGACCCAGTACTTC. Translation: CASSLGRLSQETQYF.

The gene calls are TRBV27 and TRBJ1-2, with 8 nucleotides matching TRBD1. Germline V gives CDR1 MNHEY, CDR2 SMNVEV (reference sequence). The V segment lost 7 bases and the J segment 2 bases; nucleotides outside the gene matches: 9. The CDR3 consists of 15 residues. Written as DNA, the CDR3 is TGTGCCAGCACCACTTACGGACAGGGCAACTATGGCTACACCTTC. Its translation is CASTTYGQGNYGYTF.

This CDR3 is CASSLTSGGTQYF. CDR3 in DNA: TGTGCCAGCAGCTTAACGTCGGGAGGGACCCAGTACTTC. The rearrangement links TRBV7-3 to TRBJ2-5; 7 bases map to TRBD2. Germline assignment: CDR1 SGHTA and CDR2 FQGTGA. This CDR3 region has 13 residues. V gave up 0 bases and J gave up 7 bases; unmatched junction bases: 2.

V and J are TRBV18 and TRBJ2-5; D might be TRBD1 (6 bases). This CDR3 has 14 amino acids. Looked up from germline, CDR1 is KGHSH and CDR2 is LQKENI. V shed 3 bases and J shed 7 bases, with 15 bases lying between them. Written as DNA, the CDR3 is TGTGCCAGCTCACCGCCGGCAGGGGTAGGGACCCAGTACTTC. This codes for CASSPPAGVGTQYF. The full variable domain, its missing parts supplied by reference TRBV18 and TRBJ2-5, is NAGVMQNPRHLVRRRGQEARLRCSPMKGHSHVYWYRQLPEEGLKFMVYLQKENIIDESGMPKERFSAEFPKEGPSILRIQQVVRGDSAAYFCASSPPAGVGTQYFGPGTRLLVL.

The V gene is TRBV7-2, the J gene TRBJ1-5; no reliable D call. This CDR3 contains 13 residues. Looked up from germline, CDR1 is SGHTA and CDR2 is FQGNSA. The germline V and J ends were trimmed by 2 bases and 5 bases, with 7 bases remaining between them. In DNA, the CDR3 is TGTGCCAGCAGCTTATGGAGAGATCAGCCCCAGCATTTT. As protein: CASSLWRDQPQHF.

The rearrangement uses TRBV9 and TRBJ2-3; 7 bases agree with TRBD2. V was pared by 3 bases and J by 4 bases, with 8 bases of the junction left unmatched. This CDR3 contains 15 residues. Per germline, CDR1 SGDLS and CDR2 YYNGEE. In DNA, the CDR3 is TGTGCCAGCAGCGGACCCGCGGGAGTCGCAGATACGCAGTATTTT. Translating gives CASSGPAGVADTQYF.

The J gene is TRBJ1-6, the V gene TRBV6-5; D is undetermined. Looked up from germline, CDR1 is MNHEY and CDR2 is SVGAGI. The CDR3 is 14 amino acids. The V and J ends lost 2 bases and 4 bases respectively, with 6 bases between them. The DNA for the CDR3 is TGTGCCAGCAGTTACGTGCAGTATAATTCACCCCTCCACTTT. This encodes CASSYVQYNSPLHF.

This chain uses TRBV7-3 with TRBJ2-2; the D gene is possibly TRBD2 (6 bases). CDR3 length: 15 residues. The germline V and J ends were trimmed by 7 bases and 0 bases, with 12 bases remaining between them. Germline CDR1 and CDR2: SGHTA and FQGTGA. The CDR3 loop reads CASTLLAPNTGELFF. The CDR3 nucleotides are TGTGCCAGCACTCTACTAGCCCCGAACACCGGGGAGCTGTTTTTT.

The chain uses TRBV18 and TRBJ2-3, with TRBD2 matching over 7 bases. The length of the CDR3 is 15 residues. Germline CDR1 is KGHSH and CDR2 is LQKENI. V lost 6 bases, J lost 1 base, and 7 bases stayed unmatched. DNA of the CDR3: TGTGCCAGCTCCGGGGGGAGGTCGGGCACAGATACGCAGTATTTT. Protein sequence: CASSGGRSGTDTQYF.

The chain employs TRBV5-1 and TRBJ1-2; the match to TRBD1 covers 8 bases. V shed 5 bases, J shed 3 bases, and the junction held 6 bases outside the gene matches. Germline assignment: CDR1 SGHRS and CDR2 YFSETQ. The CDR3 spans 14 residues. DNA for the CDR3: TGCGCCAGCAGTCTCAGGGGGCCCCACTATGGCTACACCTTC. Amino acid sequence: CASSLRGPHYGYTF.

J is TRBJ2-5 and V is TRBV7-2; 9 bases map to TRBD2. Germline CDR1 reads SGHTA; CDR2 reads FQGNSA. Trimming removed 5 bases from V and 0 bases from J; junction bases left unmatched: 4. The CDR3 extends over 15 amino acids. The CDR3 bases are TGTGCCAGCAGCACCCGGACTAGCGACCAAGAGACCCAGTACTTC. Protein: CASSTRTSDQETQYF.

The rearrangement joins TRBV19 to TRBJ1-6; D possibly corresponds to TRBD1 (5 bases). Germline V gene lookup returns CDR1 LNHDA and CDR2 SQIVND (reference sequence). This CDR3 contains 14 residues. The V end lost 3 bases, the J end lost 10 bases, and 13 bases lay between the germline ends. The CDR3 is CASSIDRSLSPLHF. The CDR3 nucleotides read TGTGCCAGTAGTATTGACAGAAGTCTCTCACCCCTCCACTTT.

V usage is TRBV29-1 and J usage is TRBJ1-1; perhaps TRBD1 as D (5 bases). V lost 1 base and J 6 bases, leaving 9 bases between the germline ends. Germline CDR1 SQVTM, CDR2 ANQGSEA. The CDR3 has 12 amino acids. In nucleotides, the CDR3 is TGCAGCGTTGAAGTTAGGGGTCCTGAAGCTTTCTTT. This codes for CSVEVRGPEAFF.